The clone carrying this TCR beta chain was seen ten or more times. Its cognate antigen is unknown. V lost 5 bases to trimming and J lost 8 bases, with 9 bases between them. The CDR3 loop spans 12 amino acids. Germline CDR1 KGHDR, CDR2 SFDVKD. Study results and caveats: Greatest tumor Treg TCR overlap was with tumor naive CD4+ cells. Whole repertoires were not studied in the larger cohort, only one V-J beta rearrangement.

Semi-nested PCR with Nested Universal Primer A followed constant-region reverse priming of full-length variable regions. TCRdb called the 5' RACE reads again in MiXCR, with one record for every CDR3 protein. The sample yields more than 9,500 distinct CDR3 sequences, more than 20% seen once. Tregs were sorted as CD4+CD25+CD127-/low cells. The chain joins TRBV24-1 to TRBJ2-1, with unresolved D. This clonotype was obtained from a female donor with breast cancer. Sequencing was done on a sample of Tregs sorted from blood. The CDR3 DNA is TGTGCCACCAGTGCAACCGCCCATGAGCAGTTCTTC. This gives the protein CATSATAHEQFF.